This T cell receptor (beta chain) stems from a study of cytomegalovirus exposure and HLA in healthy donors. Study information: A prior analysis found roughly 100 million unique TCR beta sequences from 150 million to 200 million T cells. Study-wide findings and caveats: Cytomegalovirus status, reportedly, was diagnosed with high specificity and sensitivity by the classifier. Being indistinguishable, some V segments were excluded, TRBV6-2 and TRBV6-3 among them. The listing of 150 to 200 TCR beta chains classed them as cytomegalovirus-associated.

Germline CDR1 reads LGHNA; CDR2 reads YSLEER. CDR3 length equals 16 residues. Trimming took 0 bases from V and 2 from J, leaving 14 bases between them. Researchers ran the PCR with 60 Vbeta and 13 Jbeta primers. Clones were sequenced by immunoSEQ multiplex PCR, and TCRdb holds only the in-frame ones, with some missing. The table has 250,000 to 350,000 clones, roughly 89% seen once. A note on this clone: No antigen is known for it.

V and J are TRBV4-3 and TRBJ2-7; unclear D gene. Sequenced: PBMCs. This receptor was obtained from a man in his forties or fifties in good health and CMV-seropositive. The CDR3 DNA is TGCGCCAGCAGCCAAGATCGAAACTCACCCCCCTACGAGCAGTACTTC. It yields the protein CASSQDRNSPPYEQYF.